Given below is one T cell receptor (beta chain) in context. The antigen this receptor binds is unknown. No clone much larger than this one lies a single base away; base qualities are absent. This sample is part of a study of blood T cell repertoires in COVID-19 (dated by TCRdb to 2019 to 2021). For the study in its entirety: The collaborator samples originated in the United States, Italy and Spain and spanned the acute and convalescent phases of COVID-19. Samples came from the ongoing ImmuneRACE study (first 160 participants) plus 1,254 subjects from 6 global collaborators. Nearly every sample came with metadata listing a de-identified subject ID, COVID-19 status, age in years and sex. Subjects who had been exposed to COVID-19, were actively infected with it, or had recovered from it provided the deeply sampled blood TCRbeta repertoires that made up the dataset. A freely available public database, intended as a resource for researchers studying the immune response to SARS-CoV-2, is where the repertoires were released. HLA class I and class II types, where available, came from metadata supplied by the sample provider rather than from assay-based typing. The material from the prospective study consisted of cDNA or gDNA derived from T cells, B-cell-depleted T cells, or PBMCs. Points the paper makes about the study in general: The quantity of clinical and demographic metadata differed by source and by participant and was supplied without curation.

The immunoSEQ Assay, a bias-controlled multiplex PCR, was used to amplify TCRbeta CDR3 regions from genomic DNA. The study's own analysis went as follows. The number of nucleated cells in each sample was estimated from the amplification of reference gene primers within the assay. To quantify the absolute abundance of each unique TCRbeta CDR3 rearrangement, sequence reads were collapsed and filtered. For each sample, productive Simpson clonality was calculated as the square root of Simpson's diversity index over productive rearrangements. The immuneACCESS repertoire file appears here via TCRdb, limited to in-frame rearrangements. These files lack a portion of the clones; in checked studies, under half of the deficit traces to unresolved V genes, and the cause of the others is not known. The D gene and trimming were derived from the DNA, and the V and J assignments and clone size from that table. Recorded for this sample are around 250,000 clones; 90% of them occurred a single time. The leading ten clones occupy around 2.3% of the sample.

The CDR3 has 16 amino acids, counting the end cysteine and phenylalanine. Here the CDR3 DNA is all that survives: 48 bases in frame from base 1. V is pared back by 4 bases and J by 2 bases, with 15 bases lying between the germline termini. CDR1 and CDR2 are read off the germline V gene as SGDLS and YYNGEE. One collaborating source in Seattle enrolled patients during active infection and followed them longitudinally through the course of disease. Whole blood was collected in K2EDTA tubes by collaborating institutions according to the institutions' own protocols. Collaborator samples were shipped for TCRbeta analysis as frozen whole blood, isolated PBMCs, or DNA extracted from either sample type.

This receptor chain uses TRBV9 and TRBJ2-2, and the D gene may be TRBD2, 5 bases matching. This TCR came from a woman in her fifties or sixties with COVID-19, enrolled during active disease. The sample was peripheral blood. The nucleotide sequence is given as TGTGCCAGCAGCCTCCGAGGGCCCAGCAACACCGGGGAGCTGTTTTTT. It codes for CASSLRGPSNTGELFF.